Listed here are 20 T cell receptor beta chains from one sample, sequenced in a study of technical replicates of blood from several donors (dated by TCRdb to about 2017). The method behind the library was the immunoSEQ multiplex PCR assay. TCRdb limited this immuneACCESS table to in-frame rearrangements with V and J called. A share of clones is missing; checked studies link under half to unresolved V genes, and the rest is unexplained. Within this sample are 65,000 to 80,000 clones, with around 90% of them counted one time only. Clones ranked in the top ten supply around 0.37% of the sample. Sequenced input: T cells isolated from PBMCs. The origin of the receptors is a human donor in good health.

This clone was seen only once. The chain carries TRBV4-3 and TRBJ2-2, with D perhaps TRBD2 (6 bases). The V end lost 0 bases, the J end lost 1 base, and 15 bases lay between the germline ends. Per germline, CDR1 LGHNA and CDR2 YSLEER. The CDR3 runs to 18 residues. The CDR3 loop is CASSQEGRGGGNTGELFF. The CDR3, as DNA: TGCGCCAGCAGCCAAGAAGGGCGGGGCGGAGGGAACACCGGGGAGCTGTTTTTT.

The chain uses TRBV7-2 and TRBJ2-4; no definite D call. The germline gives CDR1 SGHTA, CDR2 FQGNSA. Trimming took 8 bases from V and 1 from J, leaving 12 bases between them. The CDR3 covers 14 residues. CDR3 region: CASGVYYAKNIQYF. CDR3 nucleotide sequence: TGTGCCAGCGGAGTTTACTATGCCAAAAACATTCAGTACTTC.

V gene TRBV21-1 combines with J gene TRBJ1-2. TRBV21-1 is given as a pseudogene. The CDR3 spans 14 residues. CDR3 sequence reads: CASSPPGGATGYTF. For the CDR3, the DNA is TGTGCCAGCAGTCCTCCTGGGGGGGCCACGGGCTACACCTTC.

The chain couples TRBV6-5 to TRBJ1-1, with D possibly being TRBD1 (6 bases). CDR1 is MNHEY, CDR2 SVGAGI, per germline. V lost 5 bases to trimming and J lost 4 bases, with 14 bases between them. CDR3 length equals 14 residues. The DNA for the CDR3 is TGTGCCAGCAGTCCCGGGGGAGGGGGCACTGAAGCTTTCTTT. Its protein is CASSPGGGGTEAFF.

This chain uses TRBV9 with TRBJ2-1; 8 bases align to TRBD2. Losses at the gene ends were 0 bases for V and 3 bases for J; bases not matched to a gene: 2. Germline CDR1 and CDR2: SGDLS and YYNGEE. CDR3 size: 15 residues. CDR3 bases: TGTGCCAGCAGCGTAGGGCTAGCGGGCTACAATGAGCAGTTCTTC. As protein: CASSVGLAGYNEQFF.

In DNA, the CDR3 is TGTGCCAGCAGCTATAGCGGGACGTTCAGTGAGCAGTACTTC. It encodes CASSYSGTFSEQYF. V and J are TRBV5-6 and TRBJ2-7; 8 bases are shared with TRBD2. V trimming: 3 bases; J trimming: 7 bases; junction bases outside the gene matches: 9. The CDR3 spans 14 residues. The germline V gene has CDR1 SGHDT and CDR2 YYEEEE.

This clone appeared a single time. This chain links TRBV4-1 with TRBJ1-5, with 10 bases fitting TRBD1. From germline, CDR1 is MGHRA and CDR2 YSYEKL. V gave up 3 bases and J gave up 7 bases; unmatched junction bases: 3. This CDR3 contains 14 residues. CDR3 amino acids: CASSHGQGVQPQHF. The CDR3, as DNA: TGCGCCAGCAGCCACGGACAGGGGGTCCAGCCCCAGCATTTT.

The chain combines TRBV30 with TRBJ1-3, with D perhaps TRBD1 (6 bases). Trimming took off 3 bases at V and 8 bases at J, with 11 bases between the two ends. CDR3 length equals 12 residues. Germline assignment: CDR1 GTSNPN and CDR2 SVGIG (reference sequence). CDR3 sequence: CAWSNREYTIYF. The CDR3 DNA follows: TGTGCCTGGAGCAACAGGGAGTACACCATATATTTT. Combining the CDR3 with reference TRBV30 and TRBJ1-3 gives the whole variable domain SQTIHQWPATLVQPVGSPLSLECTVEGTSNPNLYWYRQAAGRGLQLLFYSVGIGQISSEVPQNLSASRPQDRQFILSSKKLLLSDSGFYLCAWSNREYTIYFGEGSWLTVV.

The genes are TRBV19 and TRBJ2-7, with 8 nucleotides matching TRBD1. The germline V gene encodes CDR1 LNHDA and CDR2 SQIVND (reference sequence). With 8 bases clipped from V and 5 bases from J, the junction kept 11 bases outside the gene matches. This CDR3 has 14 amino acids. The CDR3 region is CASSGYGTGNEQYF. CDR3 sequence (DNA): TGTGCCAGTTCAGGCTATGGGACAGGAAACGAGCAGTACTTC.

The gene calls are TRBV10-3 and TRBJ2-7, with D tentatively TRBD1 (6 bases). V was cut by 6 bases and J by 4 bases, with 10 bases left in between. CDR1 is ENHRY and CDR2 is SYGVKD in the germline V gene. CDR3 length equals 12 residues. The CDR3 sequence is CAIREDSYEQYF. In DNA, the CDR3 is TGTGCCATCAGGGAGGACAGTTACGAGCAGTACTTC.

The chain is built from TRBV2 and TRBJ2-5, with 9 bases that match TRBD1. This CDR3 comprises 13 residues. Per germline, CDR1 SNHLY and CDR2 FYNNEI. J gave up 3 bases and V 8 bases, and 4 bases lay outside the gene matches. The CDR3 DNA follows: TGTGCCAGCGCGCGGACAGGGGAAGAGACCCAGTACTTC. Protein product: CASARTGEETQYF.

CDR3 amino acids: CATQGKGAYSGSGANVLTF. The CDR3 DNA reads TGTGCCACACAGGGGAAGGGGGCCTACTCTGGCTCTGGGGCCAACGTCCTGACTTTC. The chain uses TRBV6-4 and TRBJ2-6; TRBD1 agrees at 7 bases. Trimming at V came to 10 bases and at J to 0 bases, leaving 18 bases not matched to a gene. CDR1 MRHNA and CDR2 SNTAGT come from the germline V gene. The CDR3 runs to 19 residues.

The V and J genes are TRBV6-1 and TRBJ2-5; 12 bases fit TRBD2. CDR3 length: 19 residues. Germline CDR1 is MNHNS and CDR2 is SASEGT. V lost 1 base to trimming and J lost 0 bases; unmatched junction nucleotides: 9. CDR3 residues: CASSEGVTSGSGYQETQYF. CDR3 sequence (DNA): TGTGCCAGCAGTGAAGGTGTGACTAGCGGGAGTGGGTACCAAGAGACCCAGTACTTC.

This clone appeared a single time. The chain recombines TRBV7-8 with TRBJ2-4, with D possibly matching TRBD1 (6 bases). From germline, CDR1 is SGHVS and CDR2 FQNEAQ. V was cut by 5 bases and J by 7 bases, with 9 bases left in between. The CDR3 spans 12 residues. The chain's CDR3 is CASSPTGNIQYF. CDR3 coding DNA: TGTGCCAGCAGCCCTACAGGGAACATTCAGTACTTC. Full variable domain (outside the CDR3, taken from reference TRBV7-8 and TRBJ2-4): GAGVSQSPRYKVAKRGQDVALRCDPISGHVSLFWYQQALGQGPEFLTYFQNEAQLDKSGLPSDRFFAERPEGSVSTLKIQRTQQEDSAVYLCASSPTGNIQYFGAGTRLSVL.

The V and J genes are TRBV5-1 and TRBJ2-2; D unclear. CDR1 and CDR2 (germline): SGHRS, YFSETQ. The CDR3 spans 13 residues. Trimming took off 4 bases at V and 2 bases at J, with 6 bases between the two ends. The CDR3 is CASSKTNTGELFF. The CDR3 DNA follows: TGCGCCAGCAGCAAGACTAACACCGGGGAGCTGTTTTTT. Drawing the rest from reference TRBV5-1 and TRBJ2-2, the complete variable domain is KAGVTQTPRYLIKTRGQQVTLSCSPISGHRSVSWYQQTPGQGLQFLFEYFSETQRNKGNFPGRFSGRQFSNSRSEMNVSTLELGDSALYLCASSKTNTGELFFGEGSRLTVL.

This clone was counted once. CDR3 nucleotides: TGTGCCAGCAGCGCAGGATACGAGCAGTACTTC. It translates to CASSAGYEQYF. J is TRBJ2-7 and V is TRBV9, with D hard to call. The CDR3 is 11 amino acids. The germline V and J ends were trimmed by 3 bases and 4 bases, with 5 bases remaining between them. Germline lookup yields CDR1 SGDLS and CDR2 YYNGEE. The whole variable domain, remainder taken from reference TRBV9 and TRBJ2-7, is DSGVTQTPKHLITATGQRVTLRCSPRSGDLSVYWYQQSLDQGLQFLIQYYNGEERAKGNILERFSAQQFPDLHSELNLSSLELGDSALYFCASSAGYEQYFGPGTRLTVT.

The chain links TRBV5-4 to TRBJ1-1, with D unclear. Looked up from germline, CDR1 is SGHNT and CDR2 is YYREEE (reference sequence). The CDR3 has 14 amino acids. V lost 0 bases, J lost 0 bases, and 6 bases lay in between. CDR3 sequence: CASSLEALNTEAFF. CDR3 nucleotide sequence: TGTGCCAGCAGCTTGGAAGCGCTGAACACTGAAGCTTTCTTT.

The chain employs TRBV19 and TRBJ2-7; tentative D call: TRBD1 (6 bases). The CDR3 length is 13 residues. Trimming took off 5 bases at V and 0 bases at J, with 8 bases between the two ends. Germline CDR1 LNHDA, CDR2 SQIVND (reference sequence). As DNA, the CDR3 is TGTGCCAGTAGTCGGACAGTCTCCTACGAGCAGTACTTC. Translation gives CASSRTVSYEQYF.

V gene TRBV19 combines with J gene TRBJ1-2, with TRBD1 identical over 7 bases. From germline, CDR1 is LNHDA and CDR2 SQIVND (reference sequence). The CDR3 is 12 residues long. With V trimmed by 5 bases and J by 8 bases, 5 bases remained unmatched. CDR3 amino acids: CASSPGGGGYTF. CDR3 DNA sequence: TGTGCCAGTAGTCCCGGAGGGGGCGGCTACACCTTC.

This clone occurred once. V is TRBV7-3 and J is TRBJ2-7, with 11 positions matching TRBD2. With 3 bases clipped from V and 6 bases from J, the junction kept 4 bases outside the gene matches. Germline V gene data show CDR1 as SGHTA and CDR2 as FQGTGA. The CDR3 length is 14 residues. This CDR3 is CASSFSGRAVEQYF. In DNA, the CDR3 is TGTGCCAGCAGCTTTAGCGGGAGGGCCGTCGAGCAGTACTTC.